This section outlines one T cell receptor (beta chain) sequence together with its context. It has no known antigen specificity. The sample holds no much larger clone one base away, and base qualities are not on file. This entry is derived from a study of CD8+ T cells in alopecia areata (dated by TCRdb to between 2018 and 2020). Turning to the overall study: The treated patients, all with moderate-to-severe alopecia areata, were enrolled in an open-label pilot trial of oral tofacitinib given at 5 to 10 mg twice daily. Tofacitinib was administered for 6 to 18 months, and 6 months of follow-up off drug were then conducted to assess delayed response and recurrence. For the treated patients, the SALT score, which quantifies what percentage of scalp surface area is affected, served as the measure of disease severity. To study T cell clonal expansion in alopecia areata, the researchers applied high-throughput TCRbeta sequencing to both the C3H/HeJ mouse model and human patients. On the human side, TCRbeta sequencing was run on scalp tissue and on sorted CD4+ and CD8+ peripheral blood T cells from healthy controls and from alopecia areata patients with either patchy or totalis/universalis disease. Biopsies were taken from tofacitinib-treated patients at baseline and at 4 and 24 weeks of treatment, and a later scalp biopsy was taken in several of the tofacitinib-treated patients. Scalp clonality was compared among normal scalp (n=4), patchy alopecia areata scalp (n=8), and alopecia totalis/universalis scalp (n=8). RNA was extracted with the PAXgene miRNA kit for fixed scalp, the miRNeasy kit for PBMCs, and the RNeasy kit for mouse skin. immunoSEQ multiplex PCR using 35 Vbeta forward primers and 13 Jbeta reverse primers was used to amplify TCRbeta CDR3 regions.

The method behind the library was the immunoSEQ multiplex PCR assay. RNA was extracted from all samples and reverse transcribed into cDNA as template for TCR sequencing. First-strand cDNA was synthesized with SuperScript III using a 2:1 mix of oligo-dT and random hexamers. A synthetic immune receptor repertoire was used to gauge amplification bias, and whatever bias remained was removed computationally. The source study handled its data this way. Raw reads were preprocessed for error removal, and CDR3 was defined according to IMGT conventions as running from the conserved cysteine to phenylalanine. Clonality was computed by normalizing Shannon entropy by log2 of the number of productive unique TCRs and subtracting the result from 1. Whether scalp clones were CD4 or CD8 was inferred by matching scalp TCRbeta sequences against CD4 and CD8 repertoires sorted from blood. The table comes from immuneACCESS by way of TCRdb, which keeps in-frame sequences with V and J called. Part of the clones is missing from these tables; in studies checked, under half for an unresolved V gene and the rest for unknown reasons. The DNA gave D and trimming, while V, J and clone size come from that table. The table for this sample lists roughly 100,000 clones; 50% to 75% of them were counted only once. The ten biggest clones cover around 15% of the sample.

The full study reports these points: Scalp clonality and the number of expanded CD8+ clones among the top 100 scalp clones were significantly decreased by tofacitinib. Compared with normal scalp, lesional scalp had higher clonality and more expanded CD8+ clones, particularly in alopecia totalis/universalis, a pattern that suggests antigenic drive. Unlike mouse skin, where gammadelta T cells dominate, normal human skin contains resident alphabeta T cells that get sequenced too, which complicates analysis of the scalp TCR repertoire. Shared TCR sequences between patients were less evident than in mice, which may be partly attributable to HLA diversity in the patient population. During tofacitinib treatment, many expanded lesional clones remained in scalp and blood, and this persistence may partly explain relapse after treatment is stopped. Because the treated cohort was small and included a single nonresponder, larger studies are needed to assess links between baseline CD8+ expansion and response.

Interpreted using the paper, the time point label stands for: less than five weeks on oral tofacitinib. The sample's treatment or condition, from its label and the paper: oral pan-JAK inhibitor, 5-10 mg twice daily. Lesional scalp punch biopsies and peripheral blood were collected from alopecia areata patients. PBMCs were isolated by density centrifugation and stained for CD3, CD4 and CD8, after which CD4+ and CD8+ T cells were sorted on a FACSAria. The specimen comprised CD8+ T cells sorted from blood, sampled at week 4, from a patient treated with tofacitinib. The sequence was obtained from a human donor with alopecia areata.

The CDR3 region has the sequence CASSSTVGQLQETQYF. The nucleotide sequence reads as follows: TGTGCCAGCAGCTCAACGGTGGGACAATTACAAGAGACCCAGTACTTC. The sequence joins TRBV7-7 to TRBJ2-5; TRBD1 is a weak D gene call, 6 bases matching. CDR1 SSHAT and CDR2 FNYEAQ were looked up in the germline V gene (reference sequence). Counted from cysteine to phenylalanine, this CDR3 has 16 amino acids. Left in the record is the CDR3 DNA by itself, 48 bases read in frame from the first base. A distance of 17 bases separates the germline ends of V and J, which lose 4 bases and 2 bases respectively.